The rows below give T cell receptor beta chains drawn from one sample of a study of T cell responses to AZD1222 COVID-19 vaccine. The method was immunoSEQ multiplex PCR; TCRdb's version includes in-frame clones alone and lacks a portion of them. This sample carries approximately 190,000 clones, under 95% of them seen once, and the ten largest clones take roughly 0.99%. Material: peripheral blood, obtained on day 0 of AZD1222 vaccination. These receptor sequences come from an adult in good health. The CDR3 runs from the conserved cysteine through the conserved F or W. The D gene is left open where the match is weak. A row's size may be missing; if present it is once, few, many or a size class.

TRBJ2-5	NA	TRBV7-2	TRBD2	TGTGCCAGCAGCCCATCGCGGGGGGAGACCCAGTACTTC	CASSPSRGETQYF
TRBJ1-1	NA	TRBV6-1	NA	TGTGCCAGCAGTGAGCGACTGGTTAACACTGAAGCTTTCTTT	CASSERLVNTEAFF
TRBJ1-3	NA	TRBV9	NA	TGTGCCAGCAGCGTAGCCGGGACCAAACAGGGAAACACCATATATTTT	CASSVAGTKQGNTIYF
TRBJ1-3	NA	TRBV5-1	NA	TGCGCCAGCAGCCGCGAAGGGGGTACTGGAAACACCATATATTTT	CASSREGGTGNTIYF
TRBJ1-1	once	TRBV9	NA	TGTGCCAGCAGCGTAGGTGGGGGAGATGAAGCTTTCTTT	CASSVGGGDEAFF
TRBJ2-3	NA	TRBV7-8	NA	TGTGCCAGCAGCTTAGGGCGGAGCACAGATACGCAGTATTTT	CASSLGRSTDTQYF
TRBJ2-7	once	TRBV6-2/TRBV6-3	NA	TGTGCCAGCAGCCACCGGGCTCCGATCGAGCAGTACTTC	CASSHRAPIEQYF
TRBJ1-4	NA	TRBV19	TRBD1	TGTGCCAGTAGTATCGGGACAGGGAGCGAAAAACTGTTTTTT	CASSIGTGSEKLFF
TRBJ2-2	NA	TRBV19	NA	TGTGCCAGTAGTATGGGGCTACCCGGGGAGCTGTTTTTT	CASSMGLPGELFF
TRBJ1-5	NA	TRBV19	NA	TGTGCCAGTAGTATAATGATAAGGTTGGATCAGCCCCAGCATTTT	CASSIMIRLDQPQHF
TRBJ2-6	once	TRBV7-3	NA	TGTGCCAGCAGCGCCGTTACATCTGGGGCCAACGTCCTGACTTTC	CASSAVTSGANVLTF
TRBJ2-1	NA	TRBV29-1	NA	TGCAGCGTTGAGGGGCAGTCTTTATACGATGAGCAGTTCTTC	CSVEGQSLYDEQFF
TRBJ1-2	NA	TRBV4-3	NA	TGCGCCAGCAGCCAAGAGGCAGGGACTAACTATGGCTACACCTTC	CASSQEAGTNYGYTF
TRBJ1-2	NA	TRBV5-1	NA	TGCGCCAGCAGCTTGGTCAGTGGTGGCTACACCTTC	CASSLVSGGYTF
TRBJ2-7	NA	TRBV28	NA	TGTGCCAGCAGTTTCAAAAGGGACGAGCAGTACTTC	CASSFKRDEQYF
TRBJ2-5	NA	TRBV7-9	NA	TGTGCCAGCAGCTTAGCCAACCAAGAGACCCAGTACTTC	CASSLANQETQYF
TRBJ2-5	NA	TRBV7-6	TRBD2	TGTGCCAGCAGCGACAGCCGAGCGGGGGGCATTCAAGAGACCCAGTACTTC	CASSDSRAGGIQETQYF
TRBJ2-3	NA	TRBV2	TRBD2	TGTGCCAGCAGCACATCTAGCGGGAGTCCTACAGATACGCAGTATTTT	CASSTSSGSPTDTQYF
TRBJ1-3	NA	TRBV7-2	TRBD1	TGTGCCAGCAGCTTAGAGGGACAGATCTCTGGAAACACCATATATTTT	CASSLEGQISGNTIYF
TRBJ1-6	NA	TRBV14	NA	TGTGCCAGCAGCCAGGAAGGAGCATCCCTCCACTTT	CASSQEGASLHF
TRBJ2-1	NA	TRBV2	TRBD2	TGTGCCAGCAGTGTAATAGCGGGGGGGCCGAATGAGCAGTTCTTC	CASSVIAGGPNEQFF
TRBJ1-1	NA	TRBV6-5	NA	TGTGCCAGCCTTTATGCCACTGAAGCTTTCTTT	CASLYATEAFF
TRBJ2-5	NA	TRBV12-5	TRBD2	TGTGCTAGTGGCCGTACGGGACTAGCGGGGGGCGTTGACCAAGAGACCCAGTACTTC	CASGRTGLAGGVDQETQYF
TRBJ1-6	once	TRBV18	NA	TGTGCCAGCTTCCTTCACCGACCTAGCGGGGGAAACTATAATTCACCCCTCCACTTT	CASFLHRPSGGNYNSPLHF
TRBJ1-6	NA	TRBV27	TRBD1	TGTGCCAGCAGCCAAGGACAGGGTTTCCCTTCACCCCTCCACTTT	CASSQGQGFPSPLHF
TRBJ2-2	NA	TRBV2	TRBD2	TGTGCCAGCAGTGAAGTATTCCCACCTAGCGGGGGTTCCAACACCGGGGAGCTGTTTTTT	CASSEVFPPSGGSNTGELFF
TRBJ2-5	once	TRBV9	NA	TGTGCCAGCAGCGTAAACGGGGGGCGCATGGAGACCCAGTACTTC	CASSVNGGRMETQYF
TRBJ1-1	NA	TRBV28	NA	TGTGCCAGCAGTTGGTTGGGGGAGAGGGGTAACACTGAAGCTTTCTTT	CASSWLGERGNTEAFF
TRBJ1-4	NA	TRBV4-1	NA	TGCGCCAGCAGCCAAGTGGGGATGAGTAATGAAAAACTGTTTTTT	CASSQVGMSNEKLFF